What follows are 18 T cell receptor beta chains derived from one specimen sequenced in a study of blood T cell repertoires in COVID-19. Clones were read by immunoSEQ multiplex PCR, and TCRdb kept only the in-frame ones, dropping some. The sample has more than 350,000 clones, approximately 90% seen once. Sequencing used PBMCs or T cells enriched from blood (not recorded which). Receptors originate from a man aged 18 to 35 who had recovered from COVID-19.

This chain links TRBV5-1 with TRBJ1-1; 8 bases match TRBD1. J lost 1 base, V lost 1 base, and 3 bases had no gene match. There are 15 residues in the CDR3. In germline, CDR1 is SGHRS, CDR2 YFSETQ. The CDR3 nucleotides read TGCGCCAGCAGCTTGACGGGACAGGCGAACACTGAAGCTTTCTTT. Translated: CASSLTGQANTEAFF. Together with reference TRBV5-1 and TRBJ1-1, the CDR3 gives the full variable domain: KAGVTQTPRYLIKTRGQQVTLSCSPISGHRSVSWYQQTPGQGLQFLFEYFSETQRNKGNFPGRFSGRQFSNSRSEMNVSTLELGDSALYLCASSLTGQANTEAFFGQGTRLTVV.

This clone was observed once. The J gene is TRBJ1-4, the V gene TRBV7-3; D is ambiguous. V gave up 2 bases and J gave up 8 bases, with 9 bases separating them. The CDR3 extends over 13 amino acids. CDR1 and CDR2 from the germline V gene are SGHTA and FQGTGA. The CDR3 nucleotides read TGTGCCAGCAGCTTATCGGGTGGGGAAAAACTGTTTTTT. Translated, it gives CASSLSGGEKLFF.

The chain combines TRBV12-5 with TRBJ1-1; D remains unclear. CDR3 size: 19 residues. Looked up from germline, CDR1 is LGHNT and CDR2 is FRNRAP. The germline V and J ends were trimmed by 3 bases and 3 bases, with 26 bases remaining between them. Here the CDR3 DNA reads TGTGCTAGTGGTTTCTTTCTTCGTGGCAGGCCGGGGATAGACACTGAAGCTTTCTTT. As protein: CASGFFLRGRPGIDTEAFF.

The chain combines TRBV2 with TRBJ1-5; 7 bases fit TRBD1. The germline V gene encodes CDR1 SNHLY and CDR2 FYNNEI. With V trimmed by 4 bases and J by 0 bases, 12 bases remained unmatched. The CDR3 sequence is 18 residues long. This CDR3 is CASSAMPGTAHSNQPQHF. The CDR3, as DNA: TGTGCCAGCAGTGCTATGCCAGGGACAGCGCATAGCAATCAGCCCCAGCATTTT.

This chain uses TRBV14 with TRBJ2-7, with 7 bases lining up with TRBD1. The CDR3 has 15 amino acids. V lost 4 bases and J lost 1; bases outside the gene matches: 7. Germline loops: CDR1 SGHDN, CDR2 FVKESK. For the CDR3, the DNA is TGTGCCAGCAGCCCAAACCCGGGACAGTCCTACGAGCAGTACTTC. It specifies CASSPNPGQSYEQYF. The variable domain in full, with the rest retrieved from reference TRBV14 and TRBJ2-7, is EAGVTQFPSHSVIEKGQTVTLRCDPISGHDNLYWYRRVMGKEIKFLLHFVKESKQDESGMPNNRFLAERTGGTYSTLKVQPAELEDSGVYFCASSPNPGQSYEQYFGPGTRLTVT.

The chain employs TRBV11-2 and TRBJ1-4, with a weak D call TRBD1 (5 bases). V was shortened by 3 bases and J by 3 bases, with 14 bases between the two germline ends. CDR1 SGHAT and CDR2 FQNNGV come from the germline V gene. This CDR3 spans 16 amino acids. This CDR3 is CASSLVTGVANEKLFF. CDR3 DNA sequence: TGTGCCAGCAGCTTGGTTACAGGCGTAGCTAATGAAAAACTGTTTTTT.

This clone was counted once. The CDR3 loop reads CASSNTGAGYTF. DNA for the CDR3: TGTGCCAGCAGCAACACAGGTGCCGGCTACACCTTC. The chain links TRBV13 to TRBJ1-2, with a possible D match to TRBD1 (5 bases). The V end lost 5 bases, the J end lost 8 bases, and 12 bases lay between the germline ends. Germline loops: CDR1 PRHDT, CDR2 FYEKMQ (reference sequence). The CDR3 has 12 amino acids.

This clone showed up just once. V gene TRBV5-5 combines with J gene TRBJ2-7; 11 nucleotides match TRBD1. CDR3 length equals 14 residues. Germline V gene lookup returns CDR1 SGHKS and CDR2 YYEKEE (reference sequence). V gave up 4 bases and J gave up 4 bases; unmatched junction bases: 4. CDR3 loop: CASSPGTGGYEQYF. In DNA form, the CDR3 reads TGTGCCAGCAGCCCCGGGACAGGGGGTTACGAGCAGTACTTC. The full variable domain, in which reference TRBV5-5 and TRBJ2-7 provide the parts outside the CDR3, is DAGVTQSPTHLIKTRGQQVTLRCSPISGHKSVSWYQQVLGQGPQFIFQYYEKEERGRGNFPDRFSARQFPNYSSELNVNALLLGDSALYLCASSPGTGGYEQYFGPGTRLTVT.

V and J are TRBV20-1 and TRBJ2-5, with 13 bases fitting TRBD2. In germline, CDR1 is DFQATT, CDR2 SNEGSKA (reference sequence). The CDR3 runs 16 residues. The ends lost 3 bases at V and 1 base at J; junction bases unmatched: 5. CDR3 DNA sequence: TGCAGTGCTAGTCCAACTAGCGGGGGGGCCCAAGAGACCCAGTACTTC. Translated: CSASPTSGGAQETQYF.

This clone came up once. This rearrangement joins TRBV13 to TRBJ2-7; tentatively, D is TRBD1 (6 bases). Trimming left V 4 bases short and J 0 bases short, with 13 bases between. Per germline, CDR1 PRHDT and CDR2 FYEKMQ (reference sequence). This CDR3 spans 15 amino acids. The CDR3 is CASSYRAPNSYEQYF. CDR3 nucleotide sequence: TGTGCCAGCAGCTACAGGGCGCCAAACTCCTACGAGCAGTACTTC.

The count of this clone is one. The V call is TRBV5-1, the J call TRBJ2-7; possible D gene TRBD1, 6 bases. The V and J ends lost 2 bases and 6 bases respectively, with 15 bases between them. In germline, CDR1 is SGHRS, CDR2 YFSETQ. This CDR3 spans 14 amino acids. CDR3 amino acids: CASSFGHRDSEQYF. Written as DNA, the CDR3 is TGCGCCAGCAGCTTTGGGCACAGGGATTCCGAGCAGTACTTC.

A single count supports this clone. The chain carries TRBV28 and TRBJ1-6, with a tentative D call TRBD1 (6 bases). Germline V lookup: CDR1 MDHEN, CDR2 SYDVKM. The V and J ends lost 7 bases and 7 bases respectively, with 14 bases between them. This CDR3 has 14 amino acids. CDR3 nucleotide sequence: TGTGCCAGCACTTCACACAGGGACAATTCACCCCTCCACTTT. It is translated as CASTSHRDNSPLHF.

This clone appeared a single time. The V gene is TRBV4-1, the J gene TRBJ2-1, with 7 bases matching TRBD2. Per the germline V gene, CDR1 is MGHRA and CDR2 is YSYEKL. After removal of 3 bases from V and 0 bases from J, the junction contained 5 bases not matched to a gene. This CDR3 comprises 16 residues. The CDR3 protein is CASSQGAGPSYNEQFF. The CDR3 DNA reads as TGCGCCAGCAGCCAGGGAGCGGGGCCCTCCTACAATGAGCAGTTCTTC.

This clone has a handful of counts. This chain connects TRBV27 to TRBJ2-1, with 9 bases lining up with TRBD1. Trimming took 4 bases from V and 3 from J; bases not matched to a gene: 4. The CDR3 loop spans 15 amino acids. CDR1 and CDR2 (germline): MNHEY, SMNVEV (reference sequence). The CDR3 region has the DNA TGTGCCAGCAGTTATCCGGGACAGGGCTACAATGAGCAGTTCTTC. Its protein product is CASSYPGQGYNEQFF.

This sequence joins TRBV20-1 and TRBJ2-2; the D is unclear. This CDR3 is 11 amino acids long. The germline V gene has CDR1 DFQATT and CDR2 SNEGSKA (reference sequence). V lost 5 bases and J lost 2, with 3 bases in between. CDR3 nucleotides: TGCAGTGCTCCTAACACCGGGGAGCTGTTTTTT. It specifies CSAPNTGELFF.

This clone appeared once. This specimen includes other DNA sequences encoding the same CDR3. DNA for the CDR3: TGTGCCAGCAGTTACTCAGCCAACACTGAAGCTTTCTTT. Encoded protein: CASSYSANTEAFF. V gene TRBV6-5 combines with J gene TRBJ1-1, with D uncertain. The CDR3 is 13 residues long. CDR1 and CDR2 from the germline V gene are MNHEY and SVGAGI. V lost 0 bases to trimming and J lost 2 bases, with 4 bases between them.

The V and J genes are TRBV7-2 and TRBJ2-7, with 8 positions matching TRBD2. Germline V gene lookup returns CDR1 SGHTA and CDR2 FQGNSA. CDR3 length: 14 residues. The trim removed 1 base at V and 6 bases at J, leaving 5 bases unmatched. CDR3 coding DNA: TGTGCCAGCAGCTTAGACGGGAGGGCCTTCGAGCAGTACTTC. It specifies CASSLDGRAFEQYF.

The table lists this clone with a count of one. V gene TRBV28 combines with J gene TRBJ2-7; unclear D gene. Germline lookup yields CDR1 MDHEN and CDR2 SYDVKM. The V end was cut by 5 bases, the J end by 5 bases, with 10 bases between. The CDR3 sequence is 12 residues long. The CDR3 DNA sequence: TGTGCCAGCAGTCCCCCCATTCACGAGCAGTACTTC. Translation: CASSPPIHEQYF.